This T cell receptor beta chain came from a study of blood T cells in healthy people across ages. V lost 6 bases and J 1 base, leaving 24 bases between the germline ends. The CDR3 is made up of 17 amino acids. In germline, CDR1 is SQVTM, CDR2 ANQGSEA. The second PCR ran about 6 to 12 cycles with a sample-barcoded 5' primer and J-beta primers. In TCRdb, the 5' RACE reads were re-called with MiXCR into one record per CDR3 protein. The sample lists about 1.1 million distinct CDR3 sequences, 30% to 40% occurring once. The receptor comes from a young man in good health. V usage is TRBV29-1 and J usage is TRBJ1-2; maybe TRBD1 (6 bases). Sequenced input: blood. CDR3 DNA sequence: TGCAGCGTGGGGGCGGGGGACCGCGGACCTCTTAACTATGGCTACACCTTC. As protein: CSVGAGDRGPLNYGYTF. The variable domain in full, with the rest retrieved from reference TRBV29-1 and TRBJ1-2, is SAVISQKPSRDICQRGTSLTIQCQVDSQVTMMFWYRQQPGQSLTLIATANQGSEATYESGFVIDKFPISRPNLTFSTLTVSNMSPEDSSIYLCSVGAGDRGPLNYGYTFGSGTRLTVV.